These 27 T cell receptor beta chains were all obtained from the same sample, sequenced in a study of T cells expressing NK-cell markers. TCRdb re-called the 5' RACE reads and catalogs CDR3 proteins one per entry, DNA excluded. The ten most abundant clones cover about 10% of a sample with 400,000 or so distinct CDR3 sequences. Sequencing was carried out using blood T cells: a sorted CD56 or NKG2C T cell subset, CD4+ or CD8+ T cells, or bulk PBMC T cells (not recorded which). Source of these receptors: a woman aged 45-65 years in good health.

The V and J genes are TRBV5-1 and TRBJ1-4. Looked up from germline, CDR1 is SGHRS and CDR2 is YFSETQ. The CDR3 consists of 13 residues. CDR3 amino acids: CASSLFVGEKLFF.

The CDR3 protein is CASSFPSGSYTGELFF. The chain has TRBV12-3 or TRBV12-4 and TRBJ2-2; there is no DNA to check the TCRdb D call of TRBD2. The length of the CDR3 is 16 residues.

The CDR3 protein is CAIQTGVNEQFF. The chain uses TRBV28 and TRBJ2-1; TCRdb gives TRBD1 as the D gene, but with no DNA this cannot be confirmed. The CDR3 has 12 amino acids. CDR1 and CDR2 from the germline V gene are MDHEN and SYDVKM.

The chain uses TRBV11-3 and TRBJ2-1; TCRdb's D call of TRBD1 is untestable without DNA. This CDR3 is 15 amino acids long. The germline CDR1 and CDR2 sequences are SGHNT and YENEEA. CDR3 amino acids: CASSPPNDSGNEQFF.

This rearrangement joins TRBV11-3 to TRBJ2-1; the TCRdb D gene call, TRBD1, has no DNA to confirm it. The CDR3 sequence is 16 residues long. Germline values: CDR1 SGHNT, CDR2 YENEEA. The CDR3: CASSLGPLFRRGEQFF.

CDR3 residues: CASSQEVRELNTEAFF. The genes are TRBV4-1 and TRBJ1-1. This CDR3 has 16 residues. Germline V gene data show CDR1 as MGHRA and CDR2 as YSYEKL.

This rearrangement joins TRBV10-3 to TRBJ2-2. CDR1 is ENHRY, CDR2 SYGVKD, per germline. The CDR3 runs 13 residues. CDR3 protein: CAIIDGNTGELFF.

This rearrangement joins TRBV20-1 to TRBJ2-7; TCRdb indicates TRBD1, and absent DNA this call remains unverified. The CDR3 is 14 amino acids. CDR1 DFQATT and CDR2 SNEGSKA come from the germline V gene (reference sequence). The CDR3: CSAQGTPSSYEQYF.

The chain uses TRBV11-1 and TRBJ1-5. The CDR3 contains 13 residues. Germline V CDR1 and CDR2: SGHAT, FQDESV (reference sequence). CDR3 in amino acids: CASSLWTDQPQHF.

The J gene is TRBJ1-2, the V gene TRBV5-5. Germline V gene sequence: CDR1 SGHKS, CDR2 YYEKEE (reference sequence). The length of the CDR3 is 15 residues. The CDR3 loop is CASSPDRRLNYGYTF.

The chain recombines TRBV20-1 with TRBJ2-1; TCRdb calls TRBD2, which cannot be checked without DNA. This CDR3 has 15 amino acids. From germline, CDR1 is DFQATT and CDR2 SNEGSKA (reference sequence). The CDR3 here is CSARAKLAWPNEQFF.

This chain joins TRBV13 and TRBJ2-1; TCRdb indicates TRBD1, and absent DNA this call remains unverified. CDR3 size: 14 residues. CDR1 is PRHDT and CDR2 is FYEKMQ in the germline V gene (reference sequence). The CDR3 loop reads CASSLTQGAGEQFF.

The V call is TRBV9, the J call TRBJ2-1; without DNA, the TCRdb call of TRBD1 cannot be checked. The CDR3 contains 18 residues. Per germline, CDR1 SGDLS and CDR2 YYNGEE. The CDR3 region is CASSVAQGLASSYNEQFF.

The rearrangement links TRBV5-1 to TRBJ2-3; TCRdb calls TRBD2, which cannot be checked without DNA. The CDR3 consists of 14 residues. Germline lookup yields CDR1 SGHRS and CDR2 YFSETQ. The CDR3 is CASSILAAADTQYF.

This chain joins TRBV24-1 and TRBJ2-3; TCRdb's D call, TRBD2, is unchecked because there is no DNA. This CDR3 region has 14 residues. Germline assignment: CDR1 KGHDR and CDR2 SFDVKD. CDR3 amino acids: CATSDRGMADTQYF.

The chain has TRBV5-1 and TRBJ2-5; checking the TCRdb D call of TRBD2 is not possible without DNA. The CDR3 is 17 amino acids. The germline gives CDR1 SGHRS, CDR2 YFSETQ. The CDR3 here is CASSLGLAGGFVETQYF. Full variable domain (outside the CDR3, taken from reference TRBV5-1 and TRBJ2-5): KAGVTQTPRYLIKTRGQQVTLSCSPISGHRSVSWYQQTPGQGLQFLFEYFSETQRNKGNFPGRFSGRQFSNSRSEMNVSTLELGDSALYLCASSLGLAGGFVETQYFGPGTRLLVL.

The chain joins TRBV27 to TRBJ2-3; TCRdb picks TRBD2, but there is no DNA to check that call. Germline V CDR1 and CDR2: MNHEY, SMNVEV (reference sequence). This CDR3 is built from 19 residues. CDR3 amino acids: CASSLSSLRSSGRDLTQYF.

The chain links TRBV7-9 to TRBJ2-1; TCRdb indicates TRBD2, and absent DNA this call remains unverified. Per the germline V gene, CDR1 is SEHNR and CDR2 is FQNEAQ (reference sequence). The CDR3 spans 15 residues. CDR3 protein: CASTPPPAEYNEQFF.

The chain couples TRBV30 to TRBJ2-1; TCRdb names TRBD1, which stays unverified in the absence of DNA. The CDR3 totals 17 residues. CDR1 GTSNPN and CDR2 SVGIG come from the germline V gene (reference sequence). CDR3: CAWSGPGTGISDNEQFF.

V and J are TRBV4-2 and TRBJ2-7; TCRdb outputs TRBD1, but without DNA this stays unchecked. Per the germline V gene, CDR1 is LGHNA and CDR2 is YNFKEQ. This CDR3 has 16 residues. The CDR3 loop is CASSQVAGTTSYEQYF.

The chain's CDR3 is CASSFHVAVSTEAFF. The chain has TRBV7-9 and TRBJ1-1. Germline V lookup: CDR1 SEHNR, CDR2 FQNEAQ (reference sequence). This CDR3 comprises 15 residues.

The chain combines TRBV7-9 with TRBJ2-5; TCRdb outputs TRBD1, but without DNA this stays unchecked. This CDR3 has 16 residues. The V gene's germline CDR1 is SEHNR and CDR2 FQNEAQ (reference sequence). CDR3 residues: CASTIPGTGGAETQYF.

This rearrangement joins TRBV5-1 to TRBJ2-5; the D call of TRBD1 rests on TCRdb alone, since no DNA is present to check it. The CDR3 runs 15 residues. CDR1 is SGHRS, CDR2 YFSETQ, per germline. The CDR3 loop reads CASSLALSGEETQYF.

The V and J genes are TRBV20-1 and TRBJ2-5; the TCRdb D gene call, TRBD2, has no DNA to confirm it. Germline values: CDR1 DFQATT, CDR2 SNEGSKA (reference sequence). The CDR3 totals 15 residues. The CDR3 protein is CSAGPGTPGRETQYF.

The chain recombines TRBV3-1 with TRBJ2-2; TCRdb's D call, TRBD1, is unchecked because there is no DNA. The germline V gene has CDR1 LGHDT and CDR2 YNNKEL (reference sequence). This CDR3 spans 13 amino acids. The CDR3 loop is CASSPALGGELFF. Full variable domain (remainder filled in from reference TRBV3-1 and TRBJ2-2): DTAVSQTPKYLVTQMGNDKSIKCEQNLGHDTMYWYKQDSKKFLKIMFSYNNKELIINETVPNRFSPKSPDKAHLNLHINSLELGDSAVYFCASSPALGGELFFGEGSRLTVL.

The chain links TRBV7-8 to TRBJ2-1; TCRdb's assignment of TRBD1 cannot be checked, as there is no DNA. This CDR3 contains 15 residues. The germline V gene has CDR1 SGHVS and CDR2 FQNEAQ. CDR3 residues: CASSLGVGQGNEQFF.

The chain employs TRBV7-3 and TRBJ2-2; as DNA is missing, the TRBD1 call by TCRdb cannot be tested. The V gene's germline CDR1 is SGHTA and CDR2 FQGTGA. This CDR3 comprises 15 residues. The CDR3 loop is CASSLVGGLTGELFF.